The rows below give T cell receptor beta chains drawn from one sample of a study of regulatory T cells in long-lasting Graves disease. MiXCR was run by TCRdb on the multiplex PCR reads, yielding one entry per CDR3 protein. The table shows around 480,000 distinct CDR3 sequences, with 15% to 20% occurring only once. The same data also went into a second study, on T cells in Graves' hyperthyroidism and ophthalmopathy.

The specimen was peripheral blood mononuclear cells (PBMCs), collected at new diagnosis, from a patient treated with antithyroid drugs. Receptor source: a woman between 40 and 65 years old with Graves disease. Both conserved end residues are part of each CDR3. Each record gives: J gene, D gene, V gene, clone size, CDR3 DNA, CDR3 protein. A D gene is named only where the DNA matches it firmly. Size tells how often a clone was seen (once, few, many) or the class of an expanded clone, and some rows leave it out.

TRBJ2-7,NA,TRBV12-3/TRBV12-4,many,TGTGCCAGCAGTTTTTCGGGCAATACCTCCTACGAGCAGTACTTC,CASSFSGNTSYEQYF
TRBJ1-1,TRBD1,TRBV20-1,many,TGCAGACTCCGGACAGGGCGGACCACTGAAGCTTTCTTT,CRLRTGRTTEAFF
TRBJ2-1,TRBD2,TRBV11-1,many,TGTGCCAGCAGCTTAACCTGGGCTAGCGGGGGGGCCGTAATCTTC,CASSLTWASGGAVIF
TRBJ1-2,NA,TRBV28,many,TGTGCCAGCATTACGGAGGGGCACTATGGCTACACCTTC,CASITEGHYGYTF
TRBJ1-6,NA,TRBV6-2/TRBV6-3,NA,TGTGCCAGCAGTTACTCGAAGGGCGAGGGATCACCCCTCCACTTT,CASSYSKGEGSPLHF
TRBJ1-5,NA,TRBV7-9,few,TGTGCCAGCAGCTTAGGAGAGTCCAATCAGCCCCAGCATTTT,CASSLGESNQPQHF
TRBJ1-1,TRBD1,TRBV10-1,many,TGCGCCAGCAGTGAGGGGACAGGGGGCGCAGAGACTGAAGCTTTCTTT,CASSEGTGGAETEAFF
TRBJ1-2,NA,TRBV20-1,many,TGCAGTGCTAGAGATACGGGTCGGAACTATGGCTACACCTTC,CSARDTGRNYGYTF
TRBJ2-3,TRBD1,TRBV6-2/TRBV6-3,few,TGTGCCAGCAGTTACCTACTGTCAGGACAGGGAGGTTTGGCAGATACGCAGTATTTT,CASSYLLSGQGGLADTQYF
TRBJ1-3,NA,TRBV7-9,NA,TGTGCCAGCAGCTCCCGGGAGACCTCTGGAAACACCATATATTTT,CASSSRETSGNTIYF
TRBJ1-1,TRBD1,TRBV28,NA,TGTGCCAGCAAGAAACAGGGGGGCAGGAGGGACACTGAAGCTTTCTTT,CASKKQGGRRDTEAFF
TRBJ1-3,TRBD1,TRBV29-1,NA,TGCAGCGTTTGGGACAGGGGGTTGTTTGACACCATATATTTT,CSVWDRGLFDTIYF
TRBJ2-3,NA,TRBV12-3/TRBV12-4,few,TGTGCCAGCAGTCAAGGGGAGAGCGGCACAGATACGCAGTATTTT,CASSQGESGTDTQYF
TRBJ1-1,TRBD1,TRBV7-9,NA,TGTGCCAACAGCTTATCTTGGACAGGATCCACTGAAGCTTTCTTT,CANSLSWTGSTEAFF
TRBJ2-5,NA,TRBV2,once,TGTGCCAGCAGTGAAGGCGCGGGGCTGCAAGAGACCCAGTACTTC,CASSEGAGLQETQYF
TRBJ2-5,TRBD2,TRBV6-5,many,TGTGCCAGCAGTTACTCGCAGCGGGGGGCACAAGAGACCCAGTACTTC,CASSYSQRGAQETQYF
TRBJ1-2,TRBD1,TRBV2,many,TGTGCCAGAACCATAGGGGGCTCTGGCTACACCTTC,CARTIGGSGYTF
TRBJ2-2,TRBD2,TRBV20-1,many,TGCAGTGGTCTACGGGGGGGTAGCACCGGGGAGCTGTTTTTT,CSGLRGGSTGELFF
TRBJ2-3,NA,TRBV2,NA,TGTGCCAGCGTCCGGGACACCCCAAGCACAGATACGCAGTATTTT,CASVRDTPSTDTQYF
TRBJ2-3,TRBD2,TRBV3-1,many,TGTGCCAGGGGACTAGCGAGGGCAGATACGCAGTATTTT,CARGLARADTQYF
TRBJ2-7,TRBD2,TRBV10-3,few,TGTGCCGTAACCCGGGGGGGAGGCCCGGGATACGAGCAGTACTTC,CAVTRGGGPGYEQYF
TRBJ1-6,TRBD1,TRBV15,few,TGTGCCACCAGCAGTCAGGGGGAAAGATCACCCCTCCACTTT,CATSSQGERSPLHF
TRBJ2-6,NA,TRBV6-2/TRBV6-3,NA,TGTGCCAGCAGTTACTCGTGGGGGTCTGGGGCCAACGTCCTGACTTTC,CASSYSWGSGANVLTF
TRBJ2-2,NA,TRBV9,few,TGTGCCAGCAGCACCCGACAGGACACCGGGGAGCTGTTTTTT,CASSTRQDTGELFF
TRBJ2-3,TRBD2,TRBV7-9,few,TGTGCCAGCAGCTTATCACTAGCGGGGGTAAATACGCAGTATTTT,CASSLSLAGVNTQYF
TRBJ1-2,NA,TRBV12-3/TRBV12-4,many,TGTGCCAGCAGACGGTCGGGGTCGGAGCCGGGTGGCTACACCTTC,CASRRSGSEPGGYTF
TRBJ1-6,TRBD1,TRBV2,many,TGTGCCAGCAGTGTCTATGGGACAGCCTCCTATAATTCACCCCTCCACTTT,CASSVYGTASYNSPLHF
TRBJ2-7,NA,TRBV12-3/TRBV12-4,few,TGTGCCAGCAGTTTAGGGGGTATATTATACGAGCAGTACTTC,CASSLGGILYEQYF
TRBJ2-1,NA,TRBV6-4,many,TGTCATCCTCCCGACCGGGTCAATGAGCAGTTCTTC,CHPPDRVNEQFF
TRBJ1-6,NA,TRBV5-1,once,TGCGCCAGCAGATGGATCGGGCAGGGACGCAGTTCCTCCTATAATTCACCCCTCCACTTT,CASRWIGQGRSSSYNSPLHF
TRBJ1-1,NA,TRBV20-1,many,TGCAGTGCTCAGCCGGGCGGAATGAACACTGAAGCTTTCTTT,CSAQPGGMNTEAFF
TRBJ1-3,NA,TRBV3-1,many,TGTGCCAGCAGCCAAGGCAGAGGCTACGGAAACACCATATATTTT,CASSQGRGYGNTIYF
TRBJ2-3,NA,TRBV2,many,TGTGCCAGCACAGCGCTTCTAGATACGCAGTATTTT,CASTALLDTQYF
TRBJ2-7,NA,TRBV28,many,TGTGCCAGCATTAACCCGGGACATCCATACGAGCAGTACTTC,CASINPGHPYEQYF
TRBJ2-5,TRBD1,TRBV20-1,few,TGCAGTGCTAGGCGCGGGACAGGGGGAGAGACCCAGTACTTC,CSARRGTGGETQYF
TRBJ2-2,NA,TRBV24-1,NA,TGTACCACCAGTGATTGGTACGGGGAGCTGTTTTTT,CTTSDWYGELFF
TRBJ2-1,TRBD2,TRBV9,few,TGTGCCAGCAGCGTAGCAGGGCGGGGGAATGAGCAGTTCTTC,CASSVAGRGNEQFF
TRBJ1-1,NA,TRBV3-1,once,TGTGCCAGCAGCCAAGATTCCGCTACTGAAGCTTTCTTT,CASSQDSATEAFF
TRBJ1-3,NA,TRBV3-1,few,TGTGCCAGCAGACCCTCGGGTCAGAGAAACACCATATATTTT,CASRPSGQRNTIYF
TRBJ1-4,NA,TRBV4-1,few,TGCGCCAGCAGCCAAGAGGGGGCATGGGAAAAACTGTTTTTT,CASSQEGAWEKLFF
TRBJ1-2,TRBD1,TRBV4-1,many,TGCGCCAGCAGCCAACGACAGGGGGTAGACTATGGCTACACCTTC,CASSQRQGVDYGYTF
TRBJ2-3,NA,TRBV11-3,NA,TGTGCCAGCAGCTTATCGTCGGGGGTCACCGGGTTGGATACGCAGTATTTT,CASSLSSGVTGLDTQYF
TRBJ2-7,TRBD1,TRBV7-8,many,TGTGCCAGTGTTGGACAGGATAACTCCTACGAGCAGTACTTC,CASVGQDNSYEQYF
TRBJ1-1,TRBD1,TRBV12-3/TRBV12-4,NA,TGTGCCAGCACCCAAGACAGGGTGAACACTGAAGCTTTCTTT,CASTQDRVNTEAFF
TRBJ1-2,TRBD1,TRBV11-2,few,TGTGCCAGCAGCGGGACAGGGAAGGGCGGCTACACCTTC,CASSGTGKGGYTF